This TCR beta chain derives from a study of blood T cell repertoires in COVID-19. Some clones are missing from TCRdb's copy, which holds only in-frame ones; the method was immunoSEQ multiplex PCR. The sample yields approximately 150,000 clones, 75% to 90% seen once. CDR1 and CDR2 (germline): LGHNT, FRNRAP. The CDR3 is 15 residues long. Trimming removed 1 base at V and 1 base at J, with 9 bases between. The sample was peripheral blood. The genes are TRBV12-5 and TRBJ2-3; weak D call: TRBD2 (6 bases). This TCR was sampled from a human donor in a cohort sampled during active COVID-19. CDR3 bases: TGTGCTAGTGGTTTGGCGGGAGCAGGCACAGATACGCAGTATTTT. Protein product: CASGLAGAGTDTQYF.